The 9 T cell receptor beta chains given below trace back to one sample, sequenced in a study of beta chain features in type 1 diabetes. Since all of the isolated RNA was reverse transcribed, expressed TCRB transcripts were what got sequenced. TCRdb's table, derived via immunoSEQ multiplex PCR, lists solely in-frame clones and lacks some. Of 350,000 to 450,000 clones in the sample, around 16% were seen once. The sample was naive CD4+ T cells from blood. The receptors were gathered from a woman between 18 and 29 years old in good health.

This clone came up a few times. The chain has TRBV25-1 and TRBJ1-2; D is ambiguous. Germline CDR1 reads MGHDK; CDR2 reads SYGVNS. Trimming cost V 7 bases and J 6 bases, with 18 bases left between them. The CDR3 totals 14 residues. CDR3 nucleotide sequence: TGTGCCAGCACCTCCTTTATTGCGGCGAATGGCTACACCTTC. It is translated as CASTSFIAANGYTF.

The chain uses TRBV7-9 and TRBJ2-1; 8 nucleotides match TRBD1. V was pared by 6 bases and J by 8 bases, with 12 bases of the junction left unmatched. Germline assignment: CDR1 SEHNR and CDR2 FQNEAQ (reference sequence). The CDR3 is 15 amino acids. CDR3 coding DNA: TGTGCCAGCAGACCCGGACAGGGCCCGACAGATGAGCAGTTCTTC. Translation gives CASRPGQGPTDEQFF. The entire variable domain, with the rest obtained from reference TRBV7-9 and TRBJ2-1, is as follows: DTGVSQNPRHKITKRGQNVTFRCDPISEHNRLYWYRQTLGQGPEFLTYFQNEAQLEKSRLLSDRFSAERPKGSFSTLEIQRTEQGDSAMYLCASRPGQGPTDEQFFGPGTRLTVL.

This clone was detected a few times. The V and J genes are TRBV15 and TRBJ2-7, with 9 bases aligning to TRBD1. The length of the CDR3 is 15 residues. Losses at the gene ends were 3 bases for V and 3 bases for J; bases not matched to a gene: 6. Germline CDR1 is LNHNV and CDR2 is YYDKDF (reference sequence). The CDR3 is CATSRGDRALYEQYF. CDR3 in DNA: TGTGCCACCAGCAGGGGGGACAGGGCTCTCTACGAGCAGTACTTC.

The J gene is TRBJ1-4, the V gene TRBV18, with D possibly being TRBD1 (6 bases). CDR3 length equals 16 residues. Trimming cost V 3 bases and J 4 bases, with 15 bases left between them. Germline V gives CDR1 KGHSH, CDR2 LQKENI. This chain's CDR3 is CASSPRPGQYNEKLFF. DNA of the CDR3: TGTGCCAGCTCACCCCGACCGGGACAATATAATGAAAAACTGTTTTTT.

As to this clone: Other DNA sequences of this sample code for an identical CDR3. V and J are TRBV9 and TRBJ1-1; TRBD1 might be the D (6 bases). The CDR3 consists of 14 residues. In germline, CDR1 is SGDLS, CDR2 YYNGEE. With 0 bases removed from V and 1 base from J, the gap between germline ends came to 7 bases. The CDR3 DNA sequence: TGTGCCAGCAGCGTAGTAGGGGGGAACACTGAAGCTTTCTTT. Residues: CASSVVGGNTEAFF.

The rearrangement joins TRBV29-1 to TRBJ2-1, with 14 positions matching TRBD2. V shed 3 bases, J shed 1 base, and the junction held 5 bases outside the gene matches. CDR1 and CDR2 (germline): SQVTM, ANQGSEA. This CDR3 is built from 17 residues. CDR3 in DNA: TGCAGCGTTGAGGGGGGACTAGCGGGAGCTTCCTACAATGAGCAGTTCTTC. Translation: CSVEGGLAGASYNEQFF.

This clone was counted between two and nine times. The V and J genes are TRBV7-2 and TRBJ1-2; D is uncertain. V dropped 1 base and J dropped 8 bases, with 8 bases sitting between them. Germline CDR1 SGHTA, CDR2 FQGNSA. CDR3 length: 12 amino acids. The CDR3 DNA sequence: TGTGCCAGCAGCTTAGGGCCCTCGGGCTACACCTTC. It translates to CASSLGPSGYTF.

This rearrangement joins TRBV5-1 to TRBJ2-7; D is uncertain. The CDR3 has 11 residues. Germline V lookup: CDR1 SGHRS, CDR2 YFSETQ. The V and J ends lost 7 bases and 5 bases respectively, with 10 bases between them. The CDR3 is CASGISDEQYF. The CDR3 region has the DNA TGCGCCAGCGGCATAAGCGACGAGCAGTACTTC.

The V and J genes are TRBV12-5 and TRBJ2-1, with TRBD2 identical over 12 bases. CDR3 length: 18 residues. The V segment lost 7 bases and the J segment 1 base; nucleotides outside the gene matches: 11. Germline V CDR1 and CDR2: LGHNT, FRNRAP. The CDR3 loop reads CASAERTSGTLSYNEQFF. In DNA form, the CDR3 reads TGTGCTAGTGCCGAAAGGACTAGCGGGACTCTATCCTACAATGAGCAGTTCTTC.